Detailed here is one T cell receptor beta chain. This clonotype was recorded many times. What this receptor recognizes is not known. No quality values exist for individual bases; no much larger clone is one base distant. The sample originates from a study of regulatory T cells in long-lasting Graves disease (dated by TCRdb to the early 2020s). Turning to the overall study: Newly diagnosed Graves' disease patients had taken antithyroid drugs for less than 3 months. This study used TCR sequencing and RNA sequencing of peripheral blood to compare persistent Graves' disease patients against newly diagnosed Graves' disease patients. The study was conducted in China and was registered as a clinical trial. TCR sequencing covered 13 persistent and approximately 20 newly diagnosed Graves' disease patients, some 33 samples in total. The paper's findings and limits, for the study overall: Preferential use of TRBV28, TRBJ1-2 and TRBJ2-5 was observed in persistent disease, whereas TRBV20-1 and TRBJ2-1 were favored in newly diagnosed disease. The study examined only peripheral blood because the primary lesion, thyroid tissue, could not be accessed. Lower TCR Shannon entropy and fewer highly expanded clones were observed in persistent Graves' disease patients than in newly diagnosed patients, which suggested clonal expansion. The authors acknowledged the small sample size as a limitation that may reduce accuracy. Patients with persistent disease shared more public clonotypes (about 3,000) than newly diagnosed patients did (966). Only the TCR beta chain was sequenced and analyzed.

Libraries were constructed by multiplex PCR. Sequencing used an Illumina HiSeq 4000. TCR beta libraries were built with iRepertoire HTBI primers and Arm-PCR amplification of CDR3 regions. PCR products were gel purified before sequencing. The authors processed their data as follows. Gene usage analysis of CDR3 amino acid clonotypes used the 60 to 75 TRBV and some 13 TRBJ segments found across samples. Filtered high-quality paired reads were merged into contigs using COPE and FqMerger. BLAST was used to align contigs to IMGT TRBV, TRBD and TRBJ reference genes, and CDR3 was defined according to IMGT. Any clonotype with a frequency above 0.1% was counted as a highly expanded clone. Shannon entropy served as the measure of repertoire diversity, while the Gini coefficient captured V-J evenness. Clonotypes shared by more than one individual were considered public. TCRdb trimmed the raw reads at Q25, called clones with MiXCR and kept productive beta chains. Every CDR3 protein is listed once, alongside the most common genes and DNA of its rows. The V and J calls follow TCRdb's processing rather than the paper's. Within this sample are roughly 530,000 distinct CDR3 sequences, with about 16% of them counted one time only. The leading ten clones occupy 25% of the sample.

The germline V and J ends show losses of 3 bases and 1 base respectively, and no gene match explains 13 bases of the junction. The CDR3 numbers 19 residues from cysteine through phenylalanine. Left in the record is the CDR3 DNA by itself, 57 bases read in frame from the first base. The germline V gene encodes CDR1 SGHTA and CDR2 FQGNSA. According to the study, the label for this sample's time point signals: newly diagnosed GD, antithyroid drugs for less than 3 months. For both TCR sequencing and RNA sequencing, RNA was extracted from PBMCs in TRIzol. Graves' disease was diagnosed according to American Thyroid Association guidelines. Recruitment of patients was carried out at an endocrinology department in Xi'an, China. Each patient gave roughly 8.4 milliliters of peripheral blood, collected in an EDTA anticoagulant tube. Ficoll Paque Plus density gradient separation was used to isolate PBMCs, and no additional T cell sorting was done. An Agilent 2100 Bioanalyzer and agarose gel were used to assess RNA quality, and a NanoDrop 2000 was used to measure RNA concentration.

The same data also went into a second study, on T cells in Graves' hyperthyroidism and ophthalmopathy. In that second paper, the authors write: Stable Graves' hyperthyroidism was defined as the absence of progression to ophthalmopathy over 18 months of follow-up. Hyperthyroidism patients were newly diagnosed, had a disease duration of under 2 months, and were aged 18 to 65 years. Exclusion was applied to patients with uncontrolled infections, other autoimmune diseases, pregnancy or lactation. Diagnoses relied on clinical symptoms, serum thyroxine and TRAb, thyroid ultrasound and orbital computed tomography. The TCR CDR3 was subjected to a first round of RT-PCR using the HTBI primer set and the Qiagen OneStep RT-PCR kit. Most expanded thyroid clonotypes (frequency above 0.001) were also found in blood, which suggests that blood repertoires may mirror thyroid immune responses. Ophthalmopathy was separated from stable hyperthyroidism by a 13 V-J signature model, with about 86% sensitivity and 81% to 83% specificity obtained in cross-validation and 80%/75% obtained in testing. In validation, progression to ophthalmopathy was predicted by the model with 55% to 71% sensitivity and around 76% specificity, a median of about 6.4 months before onset. TCR V-J signatures able to tell the groups apart were searched for in a discovery cohort of some 97 patients, of whom about 40 had Graves' ophthalmopathy and around 57 had stable Graves' hyperthyroidism. An independent validation cohort of fewer than 20 hyperthyroidism patients and about 16 patients who later progressed to ophthalmopathy tested prospective prediction of ophthalmopathy. The 85 to 100 discovery patients were randomly split 7:3 into training and test sets. In addition, the study compared T-cell repertoires in thyroid tissue and in blood from about 6 Graves' hyperthyroidism patients. After sampling, hyperthyroidism patients received methimazole starting at 30 mg daily, and ophthalmopathy patients received high-dose intravenous methylprednisolone. Libraries were constructed in a second round of multiplex PCR, after which size selection and purification were performed. Paired-end sequencing of the libraries was performed with 100 bp reads on an Illumina HiSeq2000. SOAPnuke was used to process the raw data, throwing out any read that contained adapters or uncalled bases, had a mean Phred below 15, or lacked an exact constant-primer or identifier match. High-quality paired reads were merged using COPE v1.2.5, and each unique nucleotide sequence was defined as a clonotype. MiTCR v1.1 was used to align clonotypes to the IMGT TRBV, TRBD and TRBJ reference segments. Analysis was restricted to V-J combinations with a frequency above 0.0001, which covered roughly 99% of repertoires. A TCS score was defined as the ratio between F50 (clonal expansion) and ExV (chaos), using BLOSUM62-based TCRdist between CDR3 peptides within each V-J. Welch's t-statistics and random forest reduced 450 to 600 V-J features to 13, which were used in a naive Bayes classifier (R e1071). Sample size was not statistically predetermined, and blinding of investigators to group allocation was not performed. The paper describes TCR Vbeta CDR3 sequencing of about 140 peripheral blood samples, made up of about 41 ophthalmopathy patients, around 73 hyperthyroidism patients and 17 progressor patients.

In this chain, TRBV7-2 is recombined with TRBJ2-4, with 9 bases in between that match TRBD1. Sequenced here: peripheral blood mononuclear cells (PBMCs), sampled at new diagnosis, from a patient treated with antithyroid drugs. The source of this sequence is a woman aged 35-60 years with Graves disease. Donor details come from another sample of the same person, matched by shared clones. The DNA is as follows: TGTGCCAGCAGCTTCTATTTAGGACAGGGGTCGGTGGCCAAAAACATTCAGTACTTC. It encodes CASSFYLGQGSVAKNIQYF.